This entry lists 23 T cell receptor beta chains sequenced from one sample in a study of blood T cell repertoires in COVID-19. Assay used: immunoSEQ multiplex PCR; TCRdb lists only in-frame clones, some missing. The sample lists around 200,000 clones, 75% to 90% occurring once. The source material was PBMCs or T cells enriched from blood (not recorded which). The source is a man aged 40-55 years who had recovered from COVID-19.

V gene TRBV28 combines with J gene TRBJ1-5, with TRBD1 identical over 10 bases. Germline V gene lookup returns CDR1 MDHEN and CDR2 SYDVKM. Trimming at V came to 5 bases and at J to 6 bases, leaving 4 bases not matched to a gene. CDR3 length: 14 amino acids. The CDR3 region has the DNA TGTGCCAGCAGTCTCGACAGGGGGCTTCAGCCCCAGCATTTT. As protein: CASSLDRGLQPQHF.

The gene calls are TRBV9 and TRBJ1-3; D gene uncertain. V was shortened by 4 bases and J by 5 bases, with 10 bases between the two germline ends. This CDR3 has 13 amino acids. CDR1 is SGDLS and CDR2 is YYNGEE in the germline V gene. CDR3 coding DNA: TGTGCCAGCAGCCGTGAGGGCAGAAACACCATATATTTT. Translated: CASSREGRNTIYF.

This sequence joins TRBV28 and TRBJ1-2; possibly TRBD1 for D (6 bases). This CDR3 has 12 amino acids. Per germline, CDR1 MDHEN and CDR2 SYDVKM. The germline V and J ends were trimmed by 5 bases and 8 bases, with 12 bases remaining between them. The CDR3 region is CASSPDSWGYTF. The CDR3 nucleotides are TGTGCCAGCAGTCCGGACAGTTGGGGCTACACCTTC.

The chain combines TRBV6-5 with TRBJ1-1; no clear D gene. The V end was cut by 6 bases, the J end by 2 bases, with 10 bases between. This CDR3 contains 13 residues. Germline V CDR1 and CDR2: MNHEY, SVGAGI. The CDR3 region has the DNA TGTGCCAGCAGCTGGAACAGAAACACTGAAGCTTTCTTT. Translation: CASSWNRNTEAFF.

This clone occurred a few times. This chain links TRBV10-2 with TRBJ1-1; D is uncertain. The CDR3 contains 13 residues. V lost 5 bases to trimming and J lost 0 bases, with 7 bases between them. Per the germline V gene, CDR1 is WSHSY and CDR2 is SAAADI. CDR3 DNA sequence: TGCGCCAGCAGTTCCGGGTTGAACACTGAAGCTTTCTTT. This gives the protein CASSSGLNTEAFF.

The rearrangement links TRBV27 to TRBJ2-3; 10 bases agree with TRBD2. Germline-derived CDR1 and CDR2 are MNHEY and SMNVEV (reference sequence). The trim removed 4 bases at V and 3 bases at J, leaving 7 bases unmatched. The CDR3 loop spans 16 amino acids. The CDR3 is CASSSRLAGVTDTQYF. In DNA form, the CDR3 reads TGTGCCAGCAGTTCCCGCCTAGCGGGAGTTACAGATACGCAGTATTTT.

The J gene is TRBJ2-7, the V gene TRBV11-3, with a possible D match to TRBD2 (5 bases). The V end was cut by 6 bases, the J end by 1 base, with 16 bases between. The CDR3 consists of 15 residues. Germline CDR1 is SGHNT and CDR2 is YENEEA. The CDR3 sequence: CASRKRTGLSYEQYF. Here the CDR3 DNA reads TGTGCCAGCAGGAAACGAACCGGACTGTCCTACGAGCAGTACTTC.

The J gene is TRBJ1-5, the V gene TRBV28; D is uncertain. The V gene's germline CDR1 is MDHEN and CDR2 SYDVKM. The CDR3 runs 15 residues. Trimming left V 8 bases short and J 1 base short, with 15 bases between. CDR3 in DNA: TGTGCCAGCTTAGTGAGCGGCTTGAGCAATCAGCCCCAGCATTTT. As protein: CASLVSGLSNQPQHF. The full variable domain, with the rest looked up from reference TRBV28 and TRBJ1-5, is DVKVTQSSRYLVKRTGEKVFLECVQDMDHENMFWYRQDPGLGLRLIYFSYDVKMKEKGDIPEGYSVSREKKERFSLILESASTNQTSMYLCASLVSGLSNQPQHFGDGTRLSIL.

This clone appeared a few times. The chain recombines TRBV7-3 with TRBJ2-7, with 7 positions matching TRBD1. The CDR3 has 15 amino acids. Germline trimming cut 1 base from V and 5 bases from J; bases unmatched to any gene: 8. Germline assignment: CDR1 SGHTA and CDR2 FQGTGA. CDR3 in amino acids: CASSLSSTGVHEQYF. The CDR3 region has the DNA TGTGCCAGCAGCTTAAGTAGTACAGGGGTCCACGAGCAGTACTTC.

The chain uses TRBV5-1 and TRBJ2-1; 12 bases are shared with TRBD2. V trimming: 3 bases; J trimming: 3 bases; junction bases outside the gene matches: 4. This CDR3 has 16 amino acids. CDR1 is SGHRS, CDR2 YFSETQ, per germline. The CDR3 DNA reads TGCGCCAGCAGCTCGACTAGCGGGGGATTCTACAATGAGCAGTTCTTC. Translating gives CASSSTSGGFYNEQFF.

In this sample, this clone turned up once. The chain couples TRBV2 to TRBJ1-1; 10 bases match TRBD1. V lost 5 bases to trimming and J lost 5 bases; unmatched junction nucleotides: 5. The CDR3 length is 14 residues. Germline V CDR1 and CDR2: SNHLY, FYNNEI. CDR3 DNA: TGTGCCAGCAGTCGACAGGGGGCAAGTACTGAAGCTTTCTTT. Its protein product is CASSRQGASTEAFF.

The CDR3 protein is CASSQGLPLAGVRYNEQFF. The CDR3 DNA is TGTGCCAGCAGCCAAGGCCTACCCTTAGCGGGAGTAAGATACAATGAGCAGTTCTTC. This chain links TRBV14 with TRBJ2-1, with TRBD2 matching 9 bases. The germline gives CDR1 SGHDN, CDR2 FVKESK. The CDR3 is 19 amino acids. Trimming at V came to 1 base and at J to 4 bases, leaving 14 bases not matched to a gene.

The CDR3 sequence: CASSQVSRGRVSGYTF. CDR3 in DNA: TGTGCCAGCAGCCAAGTATCGAGGGGGAGAGTGAGCGGCTACACCTTC. The chain recombines TRBV4-2 with TRBJ1-2, with D perhaps matching TRBD1 (6 bases). This CDR3 comprises 16 residues. V lost 1 base and J 8 bases, leaving 20 bases between the germline ends. Per germline, CDR1 LGHNA and CDR2 YNFKEQ.

This clone appeared a few times. V and J are TRBV11-1 and TRBJ2-7; no clear D gene. This CDR3 comprises 15 residues. The V gene's germline CDR1 is SGHAT and CDR2 FQDESV (reference sequence). Trimming stripped 0 bases from V and 4 bases from J, with 13 bases between. The CDR3 DNA reads TGTGCCAGCAGCTTAGCGTCGGTCTCCGGGTACGAGCAGTACTTC. It translates to CASSLASVSGYEQYF.

The chain couples TRBV11-2 to TRBJ2-5; no clear D. V was trimmed by 5 bases and J by 5 bases, leaving 9 bases between them. The length of the CDR3 is 12 residues. CDR1 and CDR2 (germline): SGHAT, FQNNGV. Written as DNA, the CDR3 is TGTGCCAGCAGCCTGAGCAGGGAGACCCAGTACTTC. Amino acids: CASSLSRETQYF.

This clone appeared a few times. This chain uses TRBV7-3 with TRBJ1-1; D is ambiguous. The germline V gene has CDR1 SGHTA and CDR2 FQGTGA. Trimming shortened V by 2 bases and J by 1 base, and 5 bases separated the two germline ends. The CDR3 length is 13 residues. The DNA for the CDR3 is TGTGCCAGCAGCTTATACGGGAACACTGAAGCTTTCTTT. Its protein is CASSLYGNTEAFF. Full variable domain (remainder filled in from reference TRBV7-3 and TRBJ1-1): GAGVSQTPSNKVTEKGKYVELRCDPISGHTALYWYRQSLGQGPEFLIYFQGTGAADDSGLPNDRFFAVRPEGSVSTLKIQRTERGDSAVYLCASSLYGNTEAFFGQGTRLTVV.

The J gene is TRBJ2-2, the V gene TRBV2; tentative D call: TRBD1 (6 bases). This CDR3 comprises 14 residues. Germline lookup yields CDR1 SNHLY and CDR2 FYNNEI. Trimming pared 7 bases from V and 3 bases from J, leaving 12 bases between. CDR3 loop: CASIPDRHTGELFF. In nucleotides, the CDR3 is TGTGCCAGCATCCCGGACAGACACACCGGGGAGCTGTTTTTT. The full variable domain, with the rest looked up from reference TRBV2 and TRBJ2-2, is EPEVTQTPSHQVTQMGQEVILRCVPISNHLYFYWYRQILGQKVEFLVSFYNNEISEKSEIFDDQFSVERPDGSNFTLKIRSTKLEDSAMYFCASIPDRHTGELFFGEGSRLTVL.

The chain combines TRBV19 with TRBJ2-7, with 12 bases identical to TRBD1. Germline V gene lookup returns CDR1 LNHDA and CDR2 SQIVND (reference sequence). The CDR3 is 15 amino acids. With 1 base clipped from V and 3 bases from J, the junction kept 1 base outside the gene matches. The DNA of the CDR3 is TGTGCCAGTAGTATAGGGGACAGGGGGCTCTACGAGCAGTACTTC. The encoded protein is CASSIGDRGLYEQYF.

The chain uses TRBV24-1 and TRBJ2-1, with TRBD1 matching over 12 bases. Germline V gives CDR1 KGHDR, CDR2 SFDVKD. V gave up 3 bases and J gave up 10 bases; unmatched junction bases: 6. This CDR3 has 15 residues. This chain's CDR3 is CATSDPGQGAQEQFF. The CDR3 coding sequence is TGTGCCACCAGTGATCCGGGACAGGGGGCGCAGGAGCAGTTCTTC.

V gene TRBV19 combines with J gene TRBJ2-2; possible D gene TRBD1, 6 bases. The CDR3 totals 17 residues. Trimming left V 4 bases short and J 3 bases short, with 18 bases between. Germline-derived CDR1 and CDR2 are LNHDA and SQIVND (reference sequence). The CDR3 DNA is TGTGCCAGTAGTACCTACCCCCAGGGGATGGACACCGGGGAGCTGTTTTTT. This sequence encodes CASSTYPQGMDTGELFF.

This chain connects TRBV5-1 to TRBJ2-1, with a possible D match to TRBD2 (5 bases). This CDR3 has 16 amino acids. Trimming left V 0 bases short and J 4 bases short, with 14 bases between. Germline CDR1 is SGHRS and CDR2 is YFSETQ. In nucleotides, the CDR3 is TGCGCCAGCAGCTTGGACGGGGATCATCTATACAATGAGCAGTTCTTC. The encoded protein is CASSLDGDHLYNEQFF. The full variable domain, with the rest looked up from reference TRBV5-1 and TRBJ2-1, is KAGVTQTPRYLIKTRGQQVTLSCSPISGHRSVSWYQQTPGQGLQFLFEYFSETQRNKGNFPGRFSGRQFSNSRSEMNVSTLELGDSALYLCASSLDGDHLYNEQFFGPGTRLTVL.

This chain uses TRBV3-1 (or the pseudogene TRBV3-2) with TRBJ1-1, with D possibly TRBD1 on 6 matching bases. In germline, CDR1 is LGHDT, CDR2 YNNKEL (reference sequence). Between the trimmed V and J ends, which lost 5 bases and 1 base, there was a span of 17 bases. The CDR3 has 16 residues. CDR3 in DNA: TGTGCCAGCAGCTCCAGCCCGACAGGTTGGAACACTGAAGCTTTCTTT. This encodes CASSSSPTGWNTEAFF.

The V call is TRBV6-5, the J call TRBJ2-7; 8 nucleotides line up with TRBD1. This CDR3 contains 15 residues. Germline trimming cut 2 bases from V and 2 bases from J; bases unmatched to any gene: 5. Looked up from germline, CDR1 is MNHEY and CDR2 is SVGAGI. This CDR3 is CASSYADRATYEQYF. CDR3 nucleotides: TGTGCCAGCAGTTACGCGGACAGGGCCACCTACGAGCAGTACTTC.